The sample holds a few counts of the clone carrying this T cell receptor (beta chain). Antigen unknown. This CDR3 spans 14 amino acids. The V end lost 7 bases, the J end lost 0 bases, and 10 bases lay between the germline ends. CDR1 and CDR2 (germline): MNHNS, SASEGT. As to time point: patch test 3, about 24 weeks after DPC sensitization. Treatment here: therapeutic diphenylcyclopropenone sensitization with weekly scalp DPC. The record originates from a study of human T cells and chemical hapten exposure. Each cDNA molecule in the library carried unique molecular identifiers. Via MiXCR, TCRdb re-called the RACE reads, giving one row per CDR3 protein. Of about 190,000 distinct CDR3 sequences listed, more than 20% are singletons. Whole-study results and caveats: Donors were affected by alopecia, so their immune reaction might vary from that of healthy individuals. With regard to DPC sensitization, TCRs above 1 in 1000 frequency did not change.

The TCR originated in a woman between 40 and 50 years old with alopecia areata. Some clones in this sample may be carry-over from other donors' samples. Material: whole blood, obtained in connection with sensitization to the hapten diphenylcyclopropenone (DPC). The rearrangement joins TRBV6-1 to TRBJ2-1; D uncertain. CDR3 protein: CASIWSSSYNEQFF. The CDR3 DNA sequence: TGTGCCAGCATCTGGTCTAGCTCCTACAATGAGCAGTTCTTC.